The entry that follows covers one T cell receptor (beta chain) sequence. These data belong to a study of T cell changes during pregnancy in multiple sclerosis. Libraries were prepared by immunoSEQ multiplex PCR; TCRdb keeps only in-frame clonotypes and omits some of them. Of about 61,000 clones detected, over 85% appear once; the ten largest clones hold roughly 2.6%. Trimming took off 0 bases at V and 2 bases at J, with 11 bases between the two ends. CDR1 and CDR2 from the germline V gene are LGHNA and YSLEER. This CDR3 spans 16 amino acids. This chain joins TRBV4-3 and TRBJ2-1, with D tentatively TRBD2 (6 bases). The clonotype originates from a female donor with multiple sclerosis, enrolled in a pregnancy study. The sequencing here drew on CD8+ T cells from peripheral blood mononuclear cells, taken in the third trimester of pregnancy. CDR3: CASSQDWGRPYNEQFF. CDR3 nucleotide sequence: TGCGCCAGCAGCCAAGATTGGGGGAGGCCCTACAATGAGCAGTTCTTC.